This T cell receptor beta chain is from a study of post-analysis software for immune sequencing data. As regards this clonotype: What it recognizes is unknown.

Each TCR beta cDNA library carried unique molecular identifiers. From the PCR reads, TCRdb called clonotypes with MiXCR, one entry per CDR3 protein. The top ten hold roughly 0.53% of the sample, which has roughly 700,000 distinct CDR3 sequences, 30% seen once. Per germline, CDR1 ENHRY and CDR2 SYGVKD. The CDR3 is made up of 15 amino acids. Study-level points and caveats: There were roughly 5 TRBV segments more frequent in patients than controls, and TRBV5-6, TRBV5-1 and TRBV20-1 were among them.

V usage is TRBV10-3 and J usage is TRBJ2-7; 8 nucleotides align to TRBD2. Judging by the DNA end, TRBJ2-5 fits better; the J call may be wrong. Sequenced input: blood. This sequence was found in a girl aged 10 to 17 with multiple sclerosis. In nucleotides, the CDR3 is TGTGCCATCAGTGGCCCGGGGGGGCTGGAGGAGACCCAGTACTTC. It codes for CAISGPGGLEETQYF.